Sequencing of this T cell receptor beta chain was carried out in a study of CD8+ T cells in alopecia areata. Findings of the study overall: Patients showed less clear TCR sequence sharing than mice, possibly partly because of HLA diversity. Higher clonality was seen in lesional scalp than in normal scalp, especially in alopecia totalis/universalis.

The CDR3 runs 11 residues. The germline CDR1 and CDR2 sequences are SQVTM and ANQGSEA. V was pared by 5 bases and J by 4 bases, with 6 bases between. Extracted RNA was reverse transcribed into cDNA, the sequencing template. Method: immunoSEQ multiplex PCR; TCRdb's copy keeps in-frame clones and lacks some. Here the sample spans over 120,000 clones, around three fifths being singletons. On this clone: Its antigen is not known.

The TCR was taken from a human donor with alopecia areata. The chain joins TRBV29-1 to TRBJ1-3; no firm D call. The sample in question was CD4+ T cells sorted from blood, obtained at week 0. This chain's CDR3 is CSVLQGNTIYF. CDR3 bases: TGCAGCGTTCTTCAAGGAAACACCATATATTTT. Looking up the rest from reference TRBV29-1 and TRBJ1-3 gives the full variable domain: SAVISQKPSRDICQRGTSLTIQCQVDSQVTMMFWYRQQPGQSLTLIATANQGSEATYESGFVIDKFPISRPNLTFSTLTVSNMSPEDSSIYLCSVLQGNTIYFGEGSWLTVV.